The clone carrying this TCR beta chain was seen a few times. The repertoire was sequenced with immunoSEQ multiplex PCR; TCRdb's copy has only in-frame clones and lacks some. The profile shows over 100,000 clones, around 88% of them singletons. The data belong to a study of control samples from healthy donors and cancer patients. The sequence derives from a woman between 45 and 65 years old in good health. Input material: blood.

This CDR3 is CASSQGAGEVDTQYF. CDR3 in DNA: TGCGCCAGCAGCCAAGGAGCGGGGGAGGTAGATACGCAGTATTTT. The chain couples TRBV4-1 to TRBJ2-3; 8 bases match TRBD2. The CDR3 length is 15 residues. Trimming took 1 base from V and 5 from J; bases not matched to a gene: 5. Per germline, CDR1 MGHRA and CDR2 YSYEKL.